The clone carrying this T cell receptor beta chain was counted a few times. One entry per CDR3 protein, called by TCRdb with MiXCR from the 5' RACE reads. The sample consists of about 26,000 distinct CDR3 sequences, 4% to 5% of them appearing once. These data come from a study of early T cells in non-severe SARS-CoV-2 infection. V lost 6 bases to trimming and J lost 1 base, with 9 bases between them. Germline assignment: CDR1 SGHVS and CDR2 FQNEAQ. This CDR3 is built from 13 residues. Source material: whole blood. This receptor was identified in an adult who was a healthcare worker with PCR-confirmed SARS-CoV-2 infection or an uninfected control (not recorded which). The chain uses TRBV7-8 and TRBJ2-5, with D perhaps matching TRBD2 (5 bases). The CDR3 sequence: CASSRGPQETQYF. DNA of the CDR3: TGTGCCAGCAGTCGCGGGCCCCAAGAGACCCAGTACTTC.